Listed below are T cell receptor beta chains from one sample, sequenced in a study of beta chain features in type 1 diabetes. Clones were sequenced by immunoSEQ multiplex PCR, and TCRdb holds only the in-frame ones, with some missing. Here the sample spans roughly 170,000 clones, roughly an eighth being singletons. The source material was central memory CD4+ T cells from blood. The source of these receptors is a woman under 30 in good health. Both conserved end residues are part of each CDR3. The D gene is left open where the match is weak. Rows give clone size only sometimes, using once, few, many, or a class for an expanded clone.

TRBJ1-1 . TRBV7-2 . CASSLVVANTEAFF TGTGCCAGCAGCTTAGTAGTAGCGAACACTGAAGCTTTCTTT
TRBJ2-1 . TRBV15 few CATSRDGLNNEQFF TGTGCCACCAGCAGAGATGGGCTTAACAATGAGCAGTTCTTC
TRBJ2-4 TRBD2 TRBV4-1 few CASSQVLRGGDIQYF TGCGCCAGCAGCCAAGTCTTGCGGGGAGGGGACATTCAGTACTTC
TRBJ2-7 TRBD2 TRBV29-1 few CSVASGRGREQYF TGCAGCGTTGCATCCGGACGCGGGAGGGAGCAGTACTTC
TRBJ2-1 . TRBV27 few CASSLSPGISYNEQFF TGTGCCAGCAGTTTATCGCCAGGGATCTCCTACAATGAGCAGTTCTTC
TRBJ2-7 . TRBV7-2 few CASSLGAGASYEQYF TGTGCCAGCAGCTTAGGTGCAGGCGCCTCCTACGAGCAGTACTTC
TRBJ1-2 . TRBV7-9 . CASSLAGIWNGYTF TGTGCCAGCAGCTTGGCAGGGATCTGGAATGGCTACACCTTC
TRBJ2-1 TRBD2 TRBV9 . CASSVHLAGGRNEQFF TGTGCCAGCAGCGTTCACCTAGCGGGAGGACGGAATGAGCAGTTCTTC
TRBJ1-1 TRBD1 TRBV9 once CASSEQRDRFTEAFF TGTGCCAGCAGCGAGCAACGGGACAGGTTCACTGAAGCTTTCTTT
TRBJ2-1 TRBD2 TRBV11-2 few CASSTSGSKGYNEQFF TGTGCCAGCAGTACTAGCGGGAGTAAGGGATACAATGAGCAGTTCTTC
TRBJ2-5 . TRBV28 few CASSFPPRGETQYF TGTGCCAGCAGTTTCCCTCCCAGGGGAGAGACCCAGTACTTC
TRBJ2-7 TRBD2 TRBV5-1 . CASSDPGLAGYEQYF TGCGCCAGCAGCGACCCGGGACTAGCGGGTTACGAGCAGTACTTC
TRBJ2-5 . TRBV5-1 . CASSSVTVKETQYF TGCGCCAGCAGTAGTGTGACAGTTAAAGAGACCCAGTACTTC
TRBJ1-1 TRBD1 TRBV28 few CASSLAYLGQGAFF TGTGCCAGCAGTTTAGCTTATTTGGGACAGGGAGCTTTCTTT
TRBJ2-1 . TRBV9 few CASTQASGSYNEQFF TGTGCCAGCACCCAGGCCTCAGGCTCCTACAATGAGCAGTTCTTC
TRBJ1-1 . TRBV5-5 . CASSLFQNTEAFF TGTGCCAGCAGCTTGTTCCAGAACACTGAAGCTTTCTTT
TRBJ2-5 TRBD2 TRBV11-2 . CASSLGLAGGRETQYF TGTGCCAGCAGCTTAGGACTAGCGGGAGGGAGAGAGACCCAGTACTTC
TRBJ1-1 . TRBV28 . CASNIRGFTEAFF TGTGCCAGCAATATTAGGGGTTTCACTGAAGCTTTCTTT
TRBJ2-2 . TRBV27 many CASSFVFGGTGELFF TGTGCCAGCAGTTTTGTGTTCGGTGGCACCGGGGAGCTGTTTTTT
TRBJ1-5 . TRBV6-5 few CASSYSSIGVQPQHF TGTGCCAGCAGTTACTCGAGTATAGGGGTCCAGCCCCAGCATTTT
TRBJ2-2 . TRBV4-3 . CASSQQSGNTGELFF TGCGCCAGCAGCCAACAAAGCGGGAACACCGGGGAGCTGTTTTTT
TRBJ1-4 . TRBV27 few CASGNRAMTNEKLFF TGTGCCAGCGGGAACAGGGCGATGACTAATGAAAAACTGTTTTTT
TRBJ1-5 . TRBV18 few CASSPPPTGNNQPQHF TGTGCCAGCTCACCACCCCCCACAGGGAACAATCAGCCCCAGCATTTT
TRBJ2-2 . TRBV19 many CASNQPGADGELFF TGTGCCAGTAATCAGCCAGGGGCGGACGGGGAGCTGTTTTTT
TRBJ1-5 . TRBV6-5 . CASSYSQGGNQPQHF TGTGCCAGCAGTTACTCCCAAGGGGGCAATCAGCCCCAGCATTTT
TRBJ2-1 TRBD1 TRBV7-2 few CASSLRDSYNEQFF TGTGCCAGCAGCTTACGGGACAGCTACAATGAGCAGTTCTTC
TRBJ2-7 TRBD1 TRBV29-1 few CSATRTGSYEQYF TGCAGCGCCACCCGGACAGGATCCTACGAGCAGTACTTC
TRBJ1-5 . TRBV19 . CASSTERQARQPQHF TGTGCCAGTAGTACCGAGCGACAGGCCCGGCAGCCCCAGCATTTT
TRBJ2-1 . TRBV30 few CAWSVESEQFF TGTGCCTGGAGTGTAGAGAGTGAGCAGTTCTTC
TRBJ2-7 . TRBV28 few CASSRGGSYEQYF TGTGCCAGCAGCCGGGGAGGCTCCTACGAGCAGTACTTC
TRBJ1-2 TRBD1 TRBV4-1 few CASSQPGQGRANYGYTF TGCGCCAGCAGCCAACCGGGACAGGGTCGGGCTAACTATGGCTACACCTTC
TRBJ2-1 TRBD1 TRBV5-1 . CASSLRGQIRDNEQFF TGCGCCAGCAGCTTGCGGGGACAGATTCGAGACAATGAGCAGTTCTTC
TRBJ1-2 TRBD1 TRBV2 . CASTGQGVILGYTF TGTGCCAGCACAGGACAGGGAGTTATTCTTGGCTACACCTTC
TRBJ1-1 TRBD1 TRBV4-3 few CASSLTGASEAFF TGCGCCAGCAGCCTTACAGGGGCTTCTGAAGCTTTCTTT
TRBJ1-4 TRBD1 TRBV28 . CASSLDRGREKLFF TGTGCCAGCAGTCTCGACAGGGGGCGTGAAAAACTGTTTTTT
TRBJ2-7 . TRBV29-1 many CSVEVSYEQYF TGCAGCGTTGAAGTATCCTACGAGCAGTACTTC
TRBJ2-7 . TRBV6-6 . CASSPYRVAYEQYF TGTGCCAGCAGCCCGTACAGGGTAGCCTACGAGCAGTACTTC
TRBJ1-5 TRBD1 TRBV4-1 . CASSQAEGQGNQPQHF TGCGCCAGCAGCCAAGCTGAGGGACAGGGCAATCAGCCCCAGCATTTT
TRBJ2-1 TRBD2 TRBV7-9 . CASSWSYAGVYNEQFF TGTGCCAGCAGCTGGTCCTACGCGGGGGTATACAATGAGCAGTTCTTC
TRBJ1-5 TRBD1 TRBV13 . CASSPPGQGTQGNQPQHF TGTGCCAGCAGCCCTCCGGGACAGGGCACACAGGGCAATCAGCCCCAGCATTTT
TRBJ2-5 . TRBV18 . CASSPYTGVETQYF TGTGCCAGCTCACCCTATACGGGGGTCGAGACCCAGTACTTC
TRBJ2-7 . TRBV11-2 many CASSQGRGSYEQYF TGTGCCAGCAGCCAGGGGCGGGGGTCCTACGAGCAGTACTTC
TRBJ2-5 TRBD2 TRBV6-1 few CASRATSGNQETQYF TGTGCCAGCAGGGCCACTAGCGGAAACCAAGAGACCCAGTACTTC
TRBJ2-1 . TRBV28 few CASSPAGIGNNEQFF TGTGCCAGCAGTCCCGCAGGGATTGGTAACAATGAGCAGTTCTTC
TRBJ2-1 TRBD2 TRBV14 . CASSQGLAGTYNEQFF TGTGCCAGCAGCCAAGGACTAGCGGGGACATACAATGAGCAGTTCTTC
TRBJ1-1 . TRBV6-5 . CASSYEATVRNTEAFF TGTGCCAGCAGTTACGAGGCGACAGTCCGGAACACTGAAGCTTTCTTT
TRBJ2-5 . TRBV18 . CASSPTGVQETQYF TGTGCCAGCTCACCTACCGGGGTTCAAGAGACCCAGTACTTC